Listed below are T cell receptor beta chains from one sample, sequenced in a study of cytomegalovirus exposure and HLA in healthy donors. The method was immunoSEQ multiplex PCR; TCRdb's version includes in-frame clones alone and lacks a portion of them. The sample yields some 160,000 clones, about three quarters seen once. The specimen was PBMCs. The receptors stem from a woman in her forties in good health and CMV-seronegative. Both conserved end residues are part of each CDR3. The D gene is left open where the match is weak. Where a row states a size, it is once, few, many or the class of an expanded clone; other rows omit it.

.	TRBD1	TRBV25-1	TRBJ2-7	14	CASSDDRGSYEQYF	TGTGCCAGCAGTGACGACAGGGGCTCCTACGAGCAGTACTTC
.	.	TRBV6-5	TRBJ2-7	12	CASRQATYEQYF	TGTGCCAGCAGGCAAGCAACCTACGAGCAGTACTTC
.	TRBD1	TRBV7-9	TRBJ2-7	15	CASSDTGATPYEQYF	TGTGCCAGCAGCGATACAGGGGCCACTCCCTACGAGCAGTACTTC
.	TRBD2	TRBV5-1	TRBJ2-2	19	CASSLDGTSGGPFTGELFF	TGCGCCAGCAGCTTGGATGGGACTAGCGGGGGGCCCTTCACCGGGGAGCTGTTTTTT
.	.	TRBV11-2	TRBJ1-1	15	CASSLQGHPNTEAFF	TGTGCCAGCAGCTTACAAGGACACCCAAACACTGAAGCTTTCTTT
.	TRBD1	TRBV6-6	TRBJ1-6	14	CASSSTGGTSPLHF	TGTGCCAGCAGTTCCACAGGGGGCACGTCACCCCTCCACTTT
.	TRBD2	TRBV25-1	TRBJ2-1	14	CASSEWLGRDEQFF	TGTGCCAGCAGTGAATGGCTAGGGAGGGATGAGCAGTTCTTC
.	TRBD1	TRBV7-9	TRBJ1-5	14	CASSFQTGEQPQHF	TGTGCCAGCAGCTTCCAGACAGGGGAACAGCCCCAGCATTTT
.	.	TRBV6-1	TRBJ1-4	11	CASSLNIRLFF	TGTGCCAGCAGTTTAAATATCAGACTGTTTTTT
.	TRBD1	TRBV5-1	TRBJ1-3	15	CASSLGGSGRNTIYF	TGCGCCAGCAGCTTAGGGGGCTCGGGAAGAAACACCATATATTTT
few	TRBD2	TRBV29-1	TRBJ2-7	12	CSVTSEGYEQYF	TGCAGCGTCACTAGCGAAGGGTACGAGCAGTACTTC
.	TRBD1	TRBV6-1	TRBJ1-6	15	CASSEPGQGPSPLHF	TGTGCCAGCAGTGAACCCGGACAGGGTCCTTCACCCCTCCACTTT
.	.	TRBV7-9	TRBJ2-1	15	CASSLVKASDNEQFF	TGTGCCAGCAGCTTAGTAAAAGCGTCGGACAATGAGCAGTTCTTC
.	.	TRBV19	TRBJ1-6	15	CASSITRTAPAPLHF	TGTGCCAGTAGTATTACCCGGACAGCCCCCGCACCCCTCCACTTT
.	TRBD1	TRBV2	TRBJ1-2	15	CASSVPRTGNNGYTF	TGTGCCAGCAGTGTCCCCCGGACAGGGAATAATGGCTACACCTTC
.	.	TRBV29-1	TRBJ1-1	14	CSVPRGGLNTEAFF	TGCAGCGTTCCCCGGGGTGGACTGAACACTGAAGCTTTCTTT
.	.	TRBV5-6	TRBJ1-1	13	CASSLIWSTEAFF	TGTGCCAGCAGCTTGATATGGAGCACTGAAGCTTTCTTT
.	TRBD1	TRBV5-4	TRBJ2-5	16	CASSLGQGAGSETQYF	TGTGCCAGCAGCTTGGGACAGGGGGCTGGGTCAGAGACCCAGTACTTC
once	.	TRBV5-4	TRBJ1-6	19	CASSSVGSWVQGDNSPLHF	TGTGCCAGCAGCTCGGTGGGATCGTGGGTTCAAGGGGATAATTCACCCCTCCACTTT
few	TRBD1	TRBV2	TRBJ1-5	15	CASSTGTGGYQPQHF	TGTGCCAGCAGCACCGGGACAGGGGGTTACCAGCCCCAGCATTTT
.	TRBD2	TRBV6-6	TRBJ2-7	16	CASAGGIRRSSYEQYF	TGTGCCAGCGCGGGGGGCATCAGGCGGAGCTCCTACGAGCAGTACTTC
.	TRBD2	TRBV28	TRBJ2-1	16	CASSFLAGDKRSEQFF	TGTGCCAGCAGTTTCCTAGCGGGGGATAAAAGGTCCGAGCAGTTCTTC
.	.	TRBV15	TRBJ1-2	16	CATSSHRESRVLGYTF	TGTGCCACCAGCTCCCACAGGGAATCTAGGGTCCTTGGCTACACCTTC
.	TRBD1	TRBV6-1	TRBJ1-1	14	CASSAGTGNTEAFF	TGTGCCAGCAGTGCTGGGACAGGGAACACTGAAGCTTTCTTT
once	.	TRBV5-1	TRBJ2-3	13	CASSKTSTDTQYF	TGCGCCAGCAGCAAGACTAGCACAGATACGCAGTATTTT